The rows below give T cell receptor beta chains drawn from one sample of a study of cytomegalovirus exposure and HLA in healthy donors. Profiled with immunoSEQ multiplex PCR; TCRdb holds only in-frame clones, not every one. The table has around 210,000 clones, around 77% seen once; the top ten hold nearly 3%. Material for sequencing was PBMCs. These receptors were collected from a woman in her twenties or thirties in good health and CMV-seronegative. Both conserved end residues are part of each CDR3. D genes are given only for firm matches. Some rows have no size entry. The others give once, few or many, or a class for an expanded clone.

-	TRBV6-6	-	TRBJ2-7	CASSPLYEQYF	TGTGCCAGCAGTCCTCTTTACGAGCAGTACTTC
-	TRBV19	-	TRBJ2-7	CASSAPGTGSSYEQYF	TGTGCCAGTAGCGCACCCGGGACTGGGAGCTCCTACGAGCAGTACTTC
TRBD1	TRBV7-9	-	TRBJ1-1	CASSPRTGGGGTEAFF	TGTGCCAGCAGCCCCCGGACAGGGGGGGGTGGCACTGAAGCTTTCTTT
TRBD1	TRBV2	-	TRBJ2-1	CASSPDRGGYNEQFF	TGTGCCAGCAGTCCCGACAGGGGGGGGTACAATGAGCAGTTCTTC
-	TRBV6-5	-	TRBJ1-6	CASRGGRDSPLHF	TGTGCCAGCAGGGGGGGGCGTGATTCACCCCTCCACTTT
TRBD2	TRBV2	-	TRBJ2-3	CASSERRESTDTQYF	TGTGCCAGCAGTGAAAGGCGGGAGAGCACAGATACGCAGTATTTT
-	TRBV7-6	-	TRBJ1-5	CASSSNSNQPQHF	TGTGCCAGCAGTAGTAATAGCAATCAGCCCCAGCATTTT
-	TRBV6-5	-	TRBJ1-5	CASRGKPHLHQPQHF	TGTGCCAGTAGGGGGAAGCCACACCTTCATCAGCCCCAGCATTTT
-	TRBV18	-	TRBJ1-4	CASSPSVTNEKLFF	TGTGCCAGCTCACCTTCTGTAACTAATGAAAAACTGTTTTTT
TRBD2	TRBV7-9	-	TRBJ2-5	CASSGPTSGETQYF	TGTGCCAGCAGCGGCCCGACTAGCGGGGAGACCCAGTACTTC
-	TRBV7-2	-	TRBJ2-2	CASSFGGAGELFF	TGTGCCAGCAGCTTCGGCGGCGCCGGGGAGCTGTTTTTT
-	TRBV6-1	-	TRBJ1-2	CASSAAGNYGYTF	TGTGCCAGCAGTGCGGCAGGGAACTATGGCTACACCTTC
TRBD1	TRBV19	-	TRBJ1-2	CASSITGGTNYGYTF	TGTGCCAGTAGTATCACAGGGGGAACTAACTATGGCTACACCTTC
-	TRBV6-6	-	TRBJ1-2	CASSRQDYGYTF	TGTGCCAGCAGTAGACAGGATTATGGCTACACCTTC
-	TRBV6-5	-	TRBJ2-7	CASSLGGVSYEQYF	TGTGCCAGCAGTTTGGGCGGGGTCTCTTACGAGCAGTACTTC
-	TRBV9	few	TRBJ2-3	CASSAGPRGDTQYF	TGTGCCAGCAGCGCGGGACCTCGGGGGGATACGCAGTATTTT
TRBD2	TRBV29-1	few	TRBJ2-7	CSVQTGGYEQYF	TGCAGCGTTCAGACGGGGGGCTACGAGCAGTACTTC
-	TRBV15	-	TRBJ2-7	CATSRASRGYEQYF	TGTGCCACCAGCAGAGCCAGCAGGGGCTACGAGCAGTACTTC
TRBD2	TRBV13	-	TRBJ2-2	CASSLATSYNTGELFF	TGTGCCAGCAGCCTAGCGACTAGCTATAACACCGGGGAGCTGTTTTTT
TRBD2	TRBV27	-	TRBJ2-1	CASSSSGLAGESYNEQFF	TGTGCCAGCAGTTCTTCCGGACTAGCGGGGGAATCCTACAATGAGCAGTTCTTC
-	TRBV9	-	TRBJ2-7	CASSRDFSYEQYF	TGTGCCAGCAGTAGGGACTTCTCCTACGAGCAGTACTTC
-	TRBV10-3	-	TRBJ2-1	CAISESRGRVDLNEQFF	TGTGCCATCAGTGAGTCGCGGGGGCGGGTTGATTTGAATGAGCAGTTCTTC
TRBD1	TRBV2	-	TRBJ1-4	CASRFTGGLEKLFF	TGTGCCAGCAGGTTTACAGGGGGCTTAGAAAAACTGTTTTTT
-	TRBV28	-	TRBJ1-5	CASGASQPQHF	TGTGCCTCTGGGGCCTCCCAGCCCCAGCATTTT
-	TRBV5-1	-	TRBJ2-4	CASSPGGGGVGYF	TGCGCCAGCAGCCCCGGAGGGGGCGGGGTTGGATACTTC
TRBD2	TRBV6-6	-	TRBJ2-1	CASRPPGTRSVF	TGTGCCAGCAGACCCCCCGGGACTAGGAGTGTCTTC
-	TRBV4-2	few	TRBJ1-2	CASSQVAREGSYGYTF	TGTGCCAGCAGCCAAGTTGCGAGGGAGGGCAGCTATGGCTACACCTTC
-	TRBV6-1	-	TRBJ1-1	CASSQQRGTEAFF	TGTGCCAGCAGTCAACAAAGGGGCACTGAAGCTTTCTTT
TRBD2	TRBV5-1	-	TRBJ2-1	CASSLGAGGLYNEQFF	TGCGCCAGCAGCTTGGGAGCGGGAGGGCTTTACAATGAGCAGTTCTTC
TRBD2	TRBV5-1	-	TRBJ2-1	CASSFSGTSGFNEQFF	TGCGCCAGCAGCTTCTCCGGGACTAGCGGATTCAATGAGCAGTTCTTC
TRBD1	TRBV5-1	-	TRBJ1-1	CASSLVAGGGTEAFF	TGCGCCAGCAGCTTGGTGGCAGGGGGAGGCACTGAAGCTTTCTTT
-	TRBV27	-	TRBJ2-7	CASSLDPAAHEQYF	TGTGCCAGCAGTTTAGATCCTGCGGCGCACGAGCAGTACTTC
-	TRBV5-1	-	TRBJ2-7	CASSIGGGFYEQYF	TGCGCCAGCAGTATAGGTGGGGGGTTCTACGAGCAGTACTTC
TRBD1	TRBV29-1	-	TRBJ1-2	CSVRTGVGGYTF	TGCAGCGTCCGGACAGGGGTTGGTGGCTACACCTTC
-	TRBV5-1	few	TRBJ1-2	CASSLGYRPNYGYTF	TGCGCCAGCAGCTTGGGCTACAGGCCCAACTATGGCTACACCTTC
TRBD2	TRBV15	-	TRBJ2-1	CATSTFLGGSYNEQFF	TGTGCCACCAGCACCTTCCTCGGGGGGTCCTACAATGAGCAGTTCTTC
-	TRBV2	-	TRBJ1-6	CASSELGADNSPLHF	TGTGCCAGCAGTGAGTTAGGAGCGGATAATTCACCCCTCCACTTT
TRBD1	TRBV5-1	-	TRBJ1-2	CASSLVSIPLTGSDGYTF	TGCGCCAGCAGCTTGGTCTCAATACCCTTGACAGGGTCAGATGGCTACACCTTC
TRBD2	TRBV30	few	TRBJ2-7	CAWSGKDGRSSGRAGEQYF	TGTGCCTGGAGTGGAAAGGACGGACGATCTAGCGGGAGGGCCGGTGAGCAGTACTTC
TRBD2	TRBV5-1	-	TRBJ2-2	CASSLTSANTGELFF	TGCGCCAGCAGCCTGACTAGCGCGAACACCGGGGAGCTGTTTTTT
-	TRBV14	-	TRBJ2-7	CASSRYIGVIYEQYF	TGTGCCAGCAGCCGATACATAGGGGTCATCTACGAGCAGTACTTC
-	TRBV30	few	TRBJ1-6	CAVQGLGRRSPLHF	TGTGCCGTACAGGGCCTCGGTCGGCGCTCACCCCTCCACTTT
-	TRBV6-5	-	TRBJ2-3	CASSYSGLTTDTQYF	TGTGCCAGCAGTTACTCGGGGCTCACCACAGATACGCAGTATTTT
TRBD1	TRBV6-5	few	TRBJ1-2	CASSYTGDGYTF	TGTGCCAGCAGCTACACAGGGGATGGCTACACCTTC
TRBD1	TRBV6-1	-	TRBJ1-1	CASSETGGITEAFF	TGTGCCAGCAGTGAAACAGGGGGCATCACTGAAGCTTTCTTT
TRBD1	TRBV5-1	-	TRBJ2-3	CASRQGARTDTQYF	TGCGCCAGCAGACAGGGGGCCCGCACAGATACGCAGTATTTT
-	TRBV6-6	-	TRBJ1-6	CASSLTGRRDSPLHF	TGTGCCAGCAGTCTAACGGGCCGGCGGGATTCACCCCTCCACTTT
TRBD2	TRBV5-1	few	TRBJ2-1	CASSFLAGDNEQFF	TGCGCCAGCAGCTTCCTAGCGGGTGACAATGAGCAGTTCTTC
-	TRBV4-1	-	TRBJ1-6	CASSQDQRSPLHF	TGCGCCAGCAGCCAAGATCAACGCAGTCCCCTCCACTTT
TRBD2	TRBV28	-	TRBJ2-5	CASSWTSGQETQYF	TGTGCCAGCTCTTGGACTAGCGGTCAAGAGACCCAGTACTTC
-	TRBV28	-	TRBJ2-3	CASSWDSYTDTQYF	TGTGCCAGCAGTTGGGACTCCTACACAGATACGCAGTATTTT